Given below is one T cell receptor (beta chain) in context. Its antigen is not identified. This record belongs to a study of T-cell reconstitution after alpha-beta-depleted transplantation in children. Study-wide findings and caveats: After one year, T-cell counts and TCRbeta diversity mostly came from new T cells. Several hundred expanded graft clones reportedly supplied alpha-beta T cells about two months after transplant. For some patients, TCRbeta diversity was high at day 60 because of recipient T cells and thymic progenitors that survived.

Unique molecular identifiers were built into the TCRbeta library. TCRdb passed the PCR reads through MiXCR, listing each CDR3 protein once. Seen here are about 110,000 distinct CDR3 sequences, approximately 6.6% observed once, and the top ten hold approximately 25%. Looked up from germline, CDR1 is DFQATT and CDR2 is SNEGSKA (reference sequence). The ends lost 1 base at V and 1 base at J; junction bases unmatched: 8. This CDR3 has 17 residues. The source material was PBMCs, mostly from graft donor cells, sampled 360 days after TCRalphabeta/CD19-depleted stem cell transplant. The chain combines TRBV20-1 with TRBJ2-3; 10 nucleotides match TRBD2. The sequence was obtained from a male patient aged 2 to 10 who had a stem cell transplant for acute lymphoblastic leukemia, so the T cells may come from the graft donor. For the CDR3, the DNA is TGCAGTGCTAGAGTACCCGGGACTAGCGTACGCACAGATACGCAGTATTTT. Its translation is CSARVPGTSVRTDTQYF.